This TCR beta chain stems from a study of T cell responses to AZD1222 COVID-19 vaccine. The CDR3 runs 14 residues. The V end lost 6 bases, the J end lost 5 bases, and 11 bases lay between the germline ends. Looked up from germline, CDR1 is MNHEY and CDR2 is SMNVEV (reference sequence). The protocol was immunoSEQ multiplex PCR, while the TCRdb copy is restricted to in-frame clones and leaves out a portion. The sample has approximately 150,000 clones, about 87% seen once. The TCR was taken from an adult in good health. The sample in question was peripheral blood, obtained on day 0 of AZD1222 vaccination. The chain joins TRBV27 to TRBJ1-6; possible D gene TRBD1, 5 bases. The CDR3 loop reads CASRRDGDNSPLHF. The CDR3 coding sequence is TGTGCCAGCAGACGGGACGGGGATAATTCACCCCTCCACTTT.